This T cell receptor (beta chain) was captured by sequencing in a study of blood T cells in healthy people across ages. A second about 6 to 11 cycle PCR used barcoded and J-beta primers. Each sample provided no less than 2.5 million CDR3-containing paired-end reads. MiXCR was run by TCRdb on the 5' RACE reads, yielding one entry per CDR3 protein. The sample consists of 1.5 million to 2 million distinct CDR3 sequences, 28% of them appearing once. The CDR3 contains 14 residues. Germline CDR1 and CDR2: KGHDR and SFDVKD. Comments on this clonotype: A much bigger clone sits one base away, suggesting this may be a read error.

The rearrangement joins TRBV24-1 to TRBJ1-2; D remains ambiguous. Sequencing was performed on blood. This clonotype was obtained from a woman between 25 and 40 years old in good health. The CDR3 protein is CATGDLGGVAGYTF. As DNA, the CDR3 is TGTGCCACCGGTGATTTGGGTGGGGTCGCTGGCTACACCTTC.